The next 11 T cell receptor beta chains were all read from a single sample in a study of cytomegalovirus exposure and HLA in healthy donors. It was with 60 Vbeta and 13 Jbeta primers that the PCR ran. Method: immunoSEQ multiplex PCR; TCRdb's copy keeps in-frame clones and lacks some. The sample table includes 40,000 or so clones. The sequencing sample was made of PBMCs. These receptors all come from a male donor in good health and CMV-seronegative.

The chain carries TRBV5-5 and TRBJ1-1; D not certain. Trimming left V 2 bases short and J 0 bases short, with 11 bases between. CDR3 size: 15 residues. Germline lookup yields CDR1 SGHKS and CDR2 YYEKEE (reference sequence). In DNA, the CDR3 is TGTGCCAGCAGCTTATCTGGGCCCTTGAACACTGAAGCTTTCTTT. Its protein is CASSLSGPLNTEAFF. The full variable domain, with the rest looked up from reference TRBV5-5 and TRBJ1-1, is DAGVTQSPTHLIKTRGQQVTLRCSPISGHKSVSWYQQVLGQGPQFIFQYYEKEERGRGNFPDRFSARQFPNYSSELNVNALLLGDSALYLCASSLSGPLNTEAFFGQGTRLTVV.

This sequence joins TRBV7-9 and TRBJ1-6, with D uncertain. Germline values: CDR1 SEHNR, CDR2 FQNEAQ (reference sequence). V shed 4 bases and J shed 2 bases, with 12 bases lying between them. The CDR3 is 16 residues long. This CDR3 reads CASSSRSLTYNSPLHF. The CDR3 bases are TGTGCCAGCAGCTCGAGGTCACTTACCTATAATTCACCCCTCCACTTT. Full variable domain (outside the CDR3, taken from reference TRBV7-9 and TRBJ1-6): DTGVSQNPRHKITKRGQNVTFRCDPISEHNRLYWYRQTLGQGPEFLTYFQNEAQLEKSRLLSDRFSAERPKGSFSTLEIQRTEQGDSAMYLCASSSRSLTYNSPLHFGNGTRLTVT.

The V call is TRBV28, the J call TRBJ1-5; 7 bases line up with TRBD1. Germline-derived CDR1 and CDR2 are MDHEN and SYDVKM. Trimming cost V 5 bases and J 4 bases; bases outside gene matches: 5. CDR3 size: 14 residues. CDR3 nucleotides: TGTGCCAGCAGTGGGGACAGAGGAAATCAGCCCCAGCATTTT. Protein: CASSGDRGNQPQHF.

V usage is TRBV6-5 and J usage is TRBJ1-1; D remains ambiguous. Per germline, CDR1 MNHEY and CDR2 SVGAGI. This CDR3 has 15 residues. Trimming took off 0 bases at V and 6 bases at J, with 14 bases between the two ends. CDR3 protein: CASSYSTRVLAEAFF. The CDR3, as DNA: TGTGCCAGCAGTTACTCGACCCGAGTTCTAGCTGAAGCTTTCTTT.

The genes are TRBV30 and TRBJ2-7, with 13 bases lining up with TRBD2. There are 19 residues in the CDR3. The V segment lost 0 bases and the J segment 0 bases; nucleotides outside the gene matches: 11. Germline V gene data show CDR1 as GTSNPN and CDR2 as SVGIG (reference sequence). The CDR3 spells CAWSVRSGLAGVRSYEQYF. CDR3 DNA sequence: TGTGCCTGGAGTGTACGATCAGGACTAGCGGGGGTTCGCTCCTACGAGCAGTACTTC.

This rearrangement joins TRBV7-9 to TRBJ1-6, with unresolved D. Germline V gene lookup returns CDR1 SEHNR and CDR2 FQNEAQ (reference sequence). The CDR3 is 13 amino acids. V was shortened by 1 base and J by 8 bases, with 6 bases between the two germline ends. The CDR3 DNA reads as TGTGCCAGCAGCTTAGGTTCGGATTCACCCCTCCACTTT. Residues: CASSLGSDSPLHF.

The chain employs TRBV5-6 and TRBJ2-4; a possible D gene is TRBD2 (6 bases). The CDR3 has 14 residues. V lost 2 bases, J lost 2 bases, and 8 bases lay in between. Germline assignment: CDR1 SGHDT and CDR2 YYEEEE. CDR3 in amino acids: CASSLGGTKNIQYF. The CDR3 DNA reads TGTGCCAGCAGCTTAGGAGGGACCAAAAACATTCAGTACTTC.

CDR3 sequence: CASSYSGTGNEKLFF. CDR3 DNA: TGTGCCAGCAGTTACTCAGGGACAGGGAATGAAAAACTGTTTTTT. J is TRBJ1-4 and V is TRBV6-6; 9 nucleotides line up with TRBD1. With V trimmed by 0 bases and J by 5 bases, 1 base remained unmatched. This CDR3 spans 15 amino acids. CDR1 is MNHNY, CDR2 SVGAGI, per germline (reference sequence).

The CDR3 bases are TGTGCCAGCAGCTCCCGGGACAGCTCTAACTATGGCTACACCTTC. Protein product: CASSSRDSSNYGYTF. The chain combines TRBV9 with TRBJ1-2, with TRBD1 matching over 7 bases. V shed 4 bases, J shed 0 bases, and the junction held 6 bases outside the gene matches. The CDR3 extends over 15 amino acids. Germline V gene sequence: CDR1 SGDLS, CDR2 YYNGEE.

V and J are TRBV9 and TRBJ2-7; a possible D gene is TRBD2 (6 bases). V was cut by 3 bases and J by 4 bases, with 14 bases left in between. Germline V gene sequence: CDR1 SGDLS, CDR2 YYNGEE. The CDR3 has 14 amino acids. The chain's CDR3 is CASSATSQIYEQYF. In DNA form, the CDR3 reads TGTGCCAGCAGCGCGACTAGTCAGATATACGAGCAGTACTTC.

CDR3 loop: CASSRTSGGDNQQFF. The DNA of the CDR3 is TGTGCCAGCAGCCGTACTAGCGGGGGGGATAATCAGCAGTTCTTC. The chain has TRBV5-6 and TRBJ2-1; TRBD2 matches at 13 bases. This CDR3 has 15 residues. Germline lookup yields CDR1 SGHDT and CDR2 YYEEEE. V lost 4 bases and J lost 11; bases outside the gene matches: 9. The whole variable domain, remainder taken from reference TRBV5-6 and TRBJ2-1, is DAGVTQSPTHLIKTRGQQVTLRCSPKSGHDTVSWYQQALGQGPQFIFQYYEEEERQRGNFPDRFSGHQFPNYSSELNVNALLLGDSALYLCASSRTSGGDNQQFFGPGTRLTVL.